Presented here are 7 T cell receptor beta chains from one specimen sequenced in a study of T cells in tuberculosis. Some clones are missing from TCRdb's copy, which holds only in-frame ones; the method was immunoSEQ multiplex PCR. Counted here are about 44,000 clones, 90% to 95% occurring once; the ten biggest clones make up less than 9.5%. What was sequenced was PBMCs. The receptor source for this set is a donor aged 10-29 years with latent tuberculosis or without tuberculosis infection.

The rearrangement joins TRBV6-5 to TRBJ2-5, with 7 bases fitting TRBD1. The J segment lost 5 bases and the V segment lost 5 bases, leaving 5 bases of the junction unmatched. Germline CDR1 and CDR2: MNHEY and SVGAGI. The CDR3 is 13 amino acids. The CDR3: CASSGTAGETQYF. The CDR3, as DNA: TGTGCCAGCAGTGGGACAGCCGGGGAGACCCAGTACTTC.

The chain couples TRBV5-6 to TRBJ2-2, with D unresolved. This CDR3 is 13 amino acids long. V dropped 0 bases and J dropped 4 bases, with 4 bases sitting between them. CDR1 and CDR2 from the germline V gene are SGHDT and YYEEEE. The CDR3 nucleotides read TGTGCCAGCAGCTTGGGTAGCACCGGGGAGCTGTTTTTT. Translated: CASSLGSTGELFF.

The chain carries TRBV6-5 and TRBJ2-3, with 12 nucleotides matching TRBD2. The CDR3 is 16 residues long. Germline V gene lookup returns CDR1 MNHEY and CDR2 SVGAGI. The J segment lost 3 bases and the V segment lost 4 bases, leaving 5 bases of the junction unmatched. As DNA, the CDR3 is TGTGCCAGCAGTTCCCGACTAGCGGGAGTTACAGATACGCAGTATTTT. Its translation is CASSSRLAGVTDTQYF.

The gene calls are TRBV10-3 and TRBJ2-7, with TRBD2 identical over 11 bases. CDR3 size: 16 residues. Germline CDR1 is ENHRY and CDR2 is SYGVKD. Trimming removed 0 bases from V and 4 bases from J; junction bases left unmatched: 5. In nucleotides, the CDR3 is TGTGCCATCAGTGAGTCTGGTACTAGCGGGAGTTACGAGCAGTACTTC. Its translation is CAISESGTSGSYEQYF.

This clone was counted once. This chain's CDR3 is CASSRIQGTYYNEQFF. DNA of the CDR3: TGTGCCAGCAGCCGGATACAGGGAACTTACTACAATGAGCAGTTCTTC. This chain joins TRBV14 and TRBJ2-1; possibly TRBD1 for D (6 bases). Germline-derived CDR1 and CDR2 are SGHDN and FVKESK. Trimming took 4 bases from V and 3 from J, leaving 16 bases between them. The CDR3 is 16 amino acids.

The rearrangement joins TRBV10-2 to TRBJ2-3, with 9 bases aligning to TRBD2. This CDR3 comprises 15 residues. V was clipped by 4 bases and J by 3 bases; unmatched bases: 5. CDR1 and CDR2 (germline): WSHSY, SAAADI. CDR3 nucleotide sequence: TGCGCCAGCAGTGGTGGTAGCGGGGGTACAGATACGCAGTATTTT. This translates into CASSGGSGGTDTQYF.

The chain employs TRBV6-5 and TRBJ1-1; D is possibly TRBD1 (6 bases). Germline lookup yields CDR1 MNHEY and CDR2 SVGAGI. The CDR3 consists of 13 residues. The germline V and J ends were trimmed by 4 bases and 6 bases, with 12 bases remaining between them. For the CDR3, the DNA is TGTGCCAGCAGTTCTCTAGGACAGTCTGAAGCTTTCTTT. Protein: CASSSLGQSEAFF.